This T cell receptor beta chain appears in the sequencing data of a study of T cell responses to AZD1222 COVID-19 vaccine. Points from the study as a whole: Unmutated variant regions are reportedly the target of nearly half of TCRs that are spike-specific. White British donors predominated, females outnumbered males, and clonal diversity was possibly underestimated.

Profiling relied on immunoSEQ multiplex PCR, and the TCRdb table lists in-frame clones only, not all of them. The table shows tens of thousands of clones, with 90% occurring only once. CDR3 length: 13 residues. With 2 bases removed from V and 5 bases from J, the gap between germline ends came to 9 bases. Worth noting for this clone: Antigen unknown.

The sequenced sample was peripheral blood, obtained 28 days after the second AZD1222 dose. This sequence was found in an adult who received the AZD1222 COVID-19 vaccine. This chain uses TRBV12-3 or TRBV12-4 with TRBJ2-5; D unclear. CDR3 loop: CASSLLQRETQYF. The CDR3 coding sequence is TGTGCCAGCAGTTTACTTCAGAGGGAGACCCAGTACTTC.